Described below is a single T cell receptor (beta chain) sequence and its context. Its antigen remains undetermined. The record has no base qualities; no much larger clone is one base away. To sequence the TCRbeta CDR3 region, genomic DNA was isolated from the sorted cells. TCRbeta CDR3 regions were sequenced using the immunoSEQ Assay. TCRdb mirrors the immuneACCESS table, restricted to in-frame sequences. Some clones are absent from its copies; in checked studies, under half trace to an unresolved V gene, and the reason for the others is unknown. The sample table lists tens of thousands of clones, about 84% of them with a count of one. The ten biggest clones cover approximately 5% of the sample. This specimen belongs to a study of OX40 agonist ivuxolimab in advanced cancers. About the study as a whole: Ivuxolimab was an agonistic, fully human IgG2 monoclonal antibody directed against OX40 (CD134), a costimulatory receptor. Of the roughly 52 dose-escalation patients, hepatocellular carcinoma was present in roughly 19, melanoma in roughly 15, renal cell carcinoma in 9 and head and neck cancer in 9. Patients were allowed to have had prior anti-PD-1, anti-PD-L1 or anti-CTLA-4 therapy, and around 37% of the dose-escalation patients had previously received checkpoint inhibitors. The purpose of peripheral TCRbeta sequencing was to test whether ivuxolimab changed TCR sequence diversity and led to clonal T-cell expansion. A male proportion of 82.7% and a mean age of approximately 58 years, ranging from roughly 23 to 90, were recorded for the dose-escalation cohort. The paper describes the monotherapy dose-escalation part (N = 52 patients) of the phase I trial of ivuxolimab. Three dose-escalation patients achieved partial responses, one with hepatocellular carcinoma and two with cutaneous melanoma. Intravenous ivuxolimab was administered to patients every 2 weeks at six dose levels: 0.01, 0.1, 0.3, 1.5, 3 and 10 mg/kg.

The trial excluded patients who had a history of autoimmune disease or were on systemic immunosuppression. In every dose cohort, peripheral blood was drawn for TCR sequencing at baseline, cycle 4 day 1, and cycle 7 day 1. Samples were obtained from an open-label, multicenter, first-in-human phase I dose-escalation trial of ivuxolimab. The trial enrolled adults with locally advanced or metastatic head and neck squamous cell, hepatocellular, melanoma or renal cell carcinoma. CD4+ and CD8+ T cells were sorted separately from peripheral blood before TCR sequencing. Overall results and qualifications from the work: In partial responders in the 0.1-3.0 mg/kg groups, normalized peripheral clonal expansion was found to be among the lowest, especially among CD8+ T cells. Low levels of normalized T-cell clonal expansion were also shown by some nonresponding patients. The antigen specificity of the peripheral T cells that underwent clonal expansion was not determined. After ivuxolimab, expanded clones were on average more numerous among CD8+ T cells than among CD4+ T cells. Clonal expansion of both CD4+ and CD8+ blood T cells was observed from baseline to week 6 at doses 0.1 to 3.0 mg/kg.

The CDR3, cysteine through phenylalanine, is 15 amino acids long. The only DNA kept is the CDR3, 45 bases in frame from the first base. V loses 0 bases at its end and J loses 4 bases; junction bases beyond the gene matches: 5. Looking up the germline V gene yields CDR1 SGDLS and CDR2 YYNGEE. The V gene is TRBV9 and the J gene is TRBJ1-2, with TRBD1 matching 8 junction bases. The starting material was CD4+ or CD8+ T cells sorted from blood, obtained in a trial of the OX40 agonist ivuxolimab. The sequence was collected from an adult with an advanced solid tumor such as melanoma, head and neck, liver or kidney cancer. The CDR3 has the sequence CASSVGSTGGYGYTF. The sequenced DNA: TGTGCCAGCAGCGTAGGGAGCACAGGGGGCTATGGCTACACCTTC.